This T cell receptor beta chain was documented in a study of blood T cell repertoires in COVID-19. The wider study: Cohort 3 recovery required two negative PCRs, clearance, or symptom resolution. Nucleic acid was either cDNA or gDNA, and it came from T cells, B-cell-depleted T cells, or PBMCs.

This clone was detected only once. Study processing details: Counts of nucleated cells, estimated from reference gene primer amplification, were obtained. Profiling relied on immunoSEQ multiplex PCR, and the TCRdb table lists in-frame clones only, not all of them. Clone size and the V and J calls come from that table; the DNA yielded D and trimming. This table holds about 230,000 clones, 85% to 90% found once. Participants, roughly 18 to 89 years old, spanned 25 or so US areas. The clonotype originates from a woman aged 50 to 60 in a cohort exposed to, infected with or recovered from COVID-19 (not recorded which). Input material: PBMCs or T cells enriched from blood (not recorded which).

The CDR3 loop reads CASSDGTANTEAFF. In DNA form, the CDR3 reads TGCGCCAGCAGCGACGGGACAGCGAACACTGAAGCTTTCTTT. This chain connects TRBV4-3 to TRBJ1-1; 7 positions match TRBD1. V lost 5 bases and J lost 1; bases outside the gene matches: 4. The germline gives CDR1 LGHNA, CDR2 YSLEER. The CDR3 extends over 14 amino acids.